This T cell receptor beta chain stems from a study of memory CD4+ T cells and cytomegalovirus serostatus. In germline, CDR1 is GTSNPN, CDR2 SVGIG (reference sequence). Between the trimmed V and J ends, which lost 2 bases and 12 bases, there was a span of 16 bases. The CDR3 runs to 13 residues. Sequenced by immunoSEQ multiplex PCR; TCRdb stores in-frame clones only, minus some. The repertoire holds some 39,000 clones, with 70% to 80% as singletons. The sort gate was single viable CD3+CD4+CD8-CD45RO+ cells for memory CD4+ T cells. The clonotype comes from an adult in good health and CMV-seronegative. The genes are TRBV30 and TRBJ1-4; TRBD1 is a possible D gene (5 bases). Sequenced material: memory CD4+ T cells from blood. The CDR3 nucleotides are TGTGCCTGGAGTATCATTCCTACGGGGGAACTGTTTTTT. Its protein is CAWSIIPTGELFF.